These 8 T cell receptor beta chains were all obtained from the same sample, sequenced in a study of T-cell memory formation after mild COVID-19. TCRdb re-derived calls from the 5' RACE reads in MiXCR, one entry per CDR3 protein. The table records roughly 130,000 distinct CDR3 sequences, roughly 6.2% of them present only once. Sequenced sample: PBMCs or a T cell subset sorted from them (not recorded which). The receptors shown here come from an adult woman who had mild COVID-19 (a few samples of this study predate the infection). Cell type and time point are not known.

This chain uses TRBV4-2 with TRBJ2-7, with D possibly being TRBD1 or TRBD2 (7 bases each). V lost 4 bases, J lost 6 bases, and 19 bases lay in between. Germline CDR1 reads LGHNA; CDR2 reads YNFKEQ. This CDR3 spans 15 amino acids. The CDR3, as DNA: TGTGCCAGCAGCCTCCAACTAGGGGAGGGGGCCGAGCAGTACTTC. Translation: CASSLQLGEGAEQYF.

In this sample, this clonotype turned up a few times. The chain employs TRBV7-3 and TRBJ2-1, with TRBD2 matching 9 bases. This CDR3 contains 17 residues. CDR1 and CDR2 (germline): SGHTA, FQGTGA. V shed 5 bases and J 1 base; nucleotides not matched to a gene: 9. The CDR3 reads CASSPQSGRSSYNEQFF. The CDR3 bases are TGTGCCAGCAGCCCCCAGAGCGGGAGGTCTTCCTACAATGAGCAGTTCTTC. Looking up the rest from reference TRBV7-3 and TRBJ2-1 gives the full variable domain: GAGVSQTPSNKVTEKGKYVELRCDPISGHTALYWYRQSLGQGPEFLIYFQGTGAADDSGLPNDRFFAVRPEGSVSTLKIQRTERGDSAVYLCASSPQSGRSSYNEQFFGPGTRLTVL.

The genes are TRBV7-8 and TRBJ1-2, with D uncertain. V was clipped by 7 bases and J by 3 bases, with 24 bases between them. CDR1 is SGHVS and CDR2 is FQNEAQ in the germline V gene. The CDR3 length is 17 residues. The CDR3 reads CASTLTLGVFRDYGYTF. The CDR3 region has the DNA TGTGCCAGCACCCTGACCCTTGGGGTTTTTAGGGACTATGGCTACACCTTC.

This clonotype came up a few times. The CDR3 loop is CASSQDKGRGGYGYTF. CDR3 coding DNA: TGCGCCAGCAGCCAAGATAAGGGCAGAGGGGGCTATGGCTACACCTTC. The V call is TRBV4-1, the J call TRBJ1-2; a possible D gene is TRBD1 (6 bases). V lost 0 bases and J lost 4, with 15 bases in between. CDR1 MGHRA and CDR2 YSYEKL come from the germline V gene. This CDR3 is 16 amino acids long.

This clonotype appeared a few times. V usage is TRBV12-3 or TRBV12-4 and J usage is TRBJ1-5; 8 bases match TRBD1. This CDR3 spans 15 amino acids. J was trimmed by 3 bases and V by 4 bases; bases with no gene match: 5. The CDR3 DNA reads TGTGCCAGCAGTTCGCAGGGGGCACCCAATCAGCCCCAGCATTTT. It translates to CASSSQGAPNQPQHF.

With regard to this clonotype: A much larger clone differs from this one at a single base, so this may be a read error. J is TRBJ2-6 and V is TRBV12-3 or TRBV12-4; no firm D call. This CDR3 has 16 amino acids. CDR3 DNA sequence: TGTACCAGTGCTTCCGGGTCGATGGCTGGGGCCAACGTCCTGACTTTC. Translation gives CTSASGSMAGANVLTF.

This chain connects TRBV6-2 or TRBV6-3 to TRBJ1-1; maybe TRBD1 (5 bases). The CDR3 contains 16 residues. Trimming left V 8 bases short and J 6 bases short, with 25 bases between. The germline V gene has CDR1 MNHEY and CDR2 SVGEGT. The DNA of the CDR3 is TGTGCCAGCGAGTTAAAGGGGCCGAGGAGGGGTTCTGAAGCTTTCTTT. Translating gives CASELKGPRRGSEAFF.

The J gene is TRBJ2-1, the V gene TRBV7-8; 8 nucleotides align to TRBD1. CDR3 length: 18 amino acids. After removal of 4 bases from V and 4 bases from J, the junction contained 15 bases not matched to a gene. Germline V gives CDR1 SGHVS, CDR2 FQNEAQ. The CDR3 here is CASSSARLPGQVYNEQFF. The CDR3 DNA follows: TGTGCCAGCAGCTCCGCCCGTCTCCCGGGACAGGTTTACAATGAGCAGTTCTTC.